The 21 T cell receptor beta chains presented below share a single source sample, sequenced in a study of blood T cell repertoires in COVID-19. Data came from immunoSEQ multiplex PCR; TCRdb stores just in-frame clones and leaves some out. The sample lists 97,000 or so clones, approximately 86% occurring once. The sample consisted of peripheral blood. These receptors all come from a man aged 50 to 59 with active or convalescent COVID-19.

The chain has TRBV5-1 and TRBJ1-4; possibly TRBD1 for D (5 bases). Germline CDR1 is SGHRS and CDR2 is YFSETQ. V was trimmed by 4 bases and J by 0 bases, leaving 13 bases between them. The CDR3 sequence is 16 residues long. CDR3 nucleotide sequence: TGCGCCAGCAGCCAGACAGTAGTTGCAACTAATGAAAAACTGTTTTTT. Its protein product is CASSQTVVATNEKLFF. The variable domain in full, completed from reference TRBV5-1 and TRBJ1-4, reads KAGVTQTPRYLIKTRGQQVTLSCSPISGHRSVSWYQQTPGQGLQFLFEYFSETQRNKGNFPGRFSGRQFSNSRSEMNVSTLELGDSALYLCASSQTVVATNEKLFFGSGTQLSVL.

The rearrangement joins TRBV5-1 to TRBJ1-3; TRBD1 is a possible D gene (6 bases). CDR1 and CDR2 (germline): SGHRS, YFSETQ. Trimming pared 5 bases from V and 0 bases from J, leaving 9 bases between. The CDR3 is 14 amino acids. The CDR3 region is CASRTGPSGNTIYF. The CDR3 bases are TGCGCCAGCAGGACAGGTCCCTCTGGAAACACCATATATTTT.

V usage is TRBV19 and J usage is TRBJ1-4; no reliable D call. Germline V CDR1 and CDR2: LNHDA, SQIVND (reference sequence). The length of the CDR3 is 16 residues. The germline V and J ends were trimmed by 0 bases and 6 bases, with 14 bases remaining between them. CDR3 DNA: TGTGCCAGTAGTATAGATCTATCGGGGTCGGATGAAAAACTGTTTTTT. As protein: CASSIDLSGSDEKLFF.

V is TRBV4-1 and J is TRBJ2-7, with D possibly TRBD1 on 5 matching bases. Trimming removed 0 bases from V and 4 bases from J, with 10 bases in between. The CDR3 sequence is 14 residues long. The germline V gene encodes CDR1 MGHRA and CDR2 YSYEKL. CDR3 sequence reads: CASSQDKGRYEQYV. Written as DNA, the CDR3 is TGCGCCAGCAGCCAAGATAAGGGGCGGTACGAGCAGTACGTC.

The V call is TRBV7-9, the J call TRBJ2-1; D ambiguous. V shed 5 bases and J shed 6 bases, with 14 bases lying between them. Per germline, CDR1 SEHNR and CDR2 FQNEAQ (reference sequence). CDR3 length: 14 amino acids. In nucleotides, the CDR3 is TGTGCCAGCAGCAGCCAAGGTGGAGTCAATGAGCAGTTCTTC. Residues: CASSSQGGVNEQFF.

The J gene is TRBJ1-6, the V gene TRBV5-6, with D possibly TRBD1 on 5 matching bases. The CDR3 has 15 residues. Deletions cut 4 bases from V and 14 bases from J, with 22 bases between. CDR1 and CDR2 (germline): SGHDT, YYEEEE. This CDR3 reads CASSIDRRPTTALHF. CDR3 nucleotide sequence: TGTGCCAGCAGCATCGACAGACGGCCTACAACGGCCCTCCACTTT.

The rearrangement links TRBV13 to TRBJ1-3; weak D call: TRBD1 (5 bases). From germline, CDR1 is PRHDT and CDR2 FYEKMQ (reference sequence). V was cut by 5 bases and J by 1 base, with 15 bases left in between. CDR3 size: 16 residues. The CDR3 bases are TGTGCCAGCAGCCTTCGACAGTCGGCTTCTGGAAACACCATATATTTT. It yields the protein CASSLRQSASGNTIYF.

There are a few counts of this clone. The rearrangement links TRBV19 to TRBJ1-6; TRBD1 matches 9 bases. V shed 10 bases, J shed 6 bases, and the junction held 7 bases outside the gene matches. The germline gives CDR1 LNHDA, CDR2 SQIVND (reference sequence). The CDR3 runs to 14 residues. In nucleotides, the CDR3 is TGTGCCACCAGTGGGGGACAGGGTAATTCACCCCTCCACTTT. Its protein product is CATSGGQGNSPLHF. Drawing the rest from reference TRBV19 and TRBJ1-6, the complete variable domain is DGGITQSPKYLFRKEGQNVTLSCEQNLNHDAMYWYRQDPGQGLRLIYYSQIVNDFQKGDIAEGYSVSREKKESFPLTVTSAQKNPTAFYLCATSGGQGNSPLHFGNGTRLTVT.

In the case of this clone: At one end the junction does not follow the germline gene, possibly because of a read error. The V call is TRBV4-1, the J call TRBJ2-5; 10 bases line up with TRBD1. Germline CDR1 and CDR2: MGHRA and YSYEKL. The CDR3 has 16 residues. The CDR3 nucleotides are TGCACCAGCAGCCAATCCCGACAGGGGGCAGGAGAGACCCAGTACTTC. Its translation is CTSSQSRQGAGETQYF.

The chain has TRBV5-8 and TRBJ2-7; 7 bases fit TRBD1. Germline CDR1 and CDR2: SGHTS and YDEGEE. Trimming cost V 9 bases and J 4 bases; bases outside gene matches: 10. The CDR3 runs to 13 residues. CDR3 sequence reads: CATNPDRRYEQYF. The CDR3 DNA reads TGTGCCACCAACCCGGACAGGCGTTACGAGCAGTACTTC.

The chain has TRBV30 and TRBJ1-2; 8 nucleotides line up with TRBD1. CDR1 GTSNPN and CDR2 SVGIG come from the germline V gene (reference sequence). The J segment lost 5 bases and the V segment lost 6 bases, leaving 8 bases of the junction unmatched. The length of the CDR3 is 13 residues. Written as DNA, the CDR3 is TGTGCCTGTAATCGGGACAGGCCGTATGGCTACACCTTC. Protein sequence: CACNRDRPYGYTF.

The chain combines TRBV5-1 with TRBJ1-2, with D perhaps TRBD1 (6 bases). V shed 1 base and J shed 8 bases, with 18 bases lying between them. From germline, CDR1 is SGHRS and CDR2 YFSETQ. The CDR3 runs to 15 residues. The CDR3 is CASSLNRANQRGYTF. CDR3 coding DNA: TGCGCCAGCAGCTTGAACAGGGCGAATCAAAGGGGCTACACCTTC.

The chain couples TRBV18 to TRBJ1-6; no reliable D call. Deletions cut 4 bases from V and 8 bases from J, with 9 bases between. CDR1 is KGHSH, CDR2 LQKENI, per germline. The CDR3 runs to 13 residues. The CDR3 spells CASSRAPDSPLHF. The CDR3 DNA reads TGTGCCAGCTCACGGGCGCCGGATTCACCCCTCCACTTT.

The chain carries TRBV6-5 and TRBJ2-3; no clear D. CDR1 and CDR2 from the germline V gene are MNHEY and SVGAGI. The CDR3 has 15 residues. The V gene lost 0 bases and the J gene lost 2 bases, with 9 bases spanning the gap. CDR3 sequence reads: CASSYSTPSTDTQYF. The CDR3 coding sequence is TGTGCCAGCAGTTACTCGACTCCCTCCACAGATACGCAGTATTTT.

The rearrangement uses TRBV4-2 and TRBJ2-1; TRBD2 agrees at 9 bases. Germline V CDR1 and CDR2: LGHNA, YNFKEQ. Trimming cost V 3 bases and J 4 bases; bases outside gene matches: 7. The length of the CDR3 is 16 residues. CDR3 sequence: CASSQGSGGRYNEQFF. For the CDR3, the DNA is TGTGCCAGCAGCCAGGGGAGCGGGGGGCGATACAATGAGCAGTTCTTC.

This chain links TRBV10-1 with TRBJ1-6; no firm D call. CDR1 WNHNN and CDR2 SYGVQD come from the germline V gene (reference sequence). Trimming pared 4 bases from V and 7 bases from J, leaving 8 bases between. This CDR3 is 13 amino acids long. CDR3 sequence: CASSAGGNSPLHF. CDR3 DNA sequence: TGCGCCAGCAGTGCGGGAGGCAATTCACCCCTCCACTTT.

J is TRBJ2-2 and V is TRBV10-1; no reliable D call. The CDR3 loop spans 14 amino acids. From germline, CDR1 is WNHNN and CDR2 SYGVQD (reference sequence). The V gene lost 3 bases and the J gene lost 1 base, with 6 bases spanning the gap. In DNA form, the CDR3 reads TGCGCCAGCAGTGATCGGAGGAACACCGGGGAGCTGTTTTTT. Amino acid sequence: CASSDRRNTGELFF.

Turning to this clone: The sample carries other DNA sequences with the same CDR3. The chain is built from TRBV4-1 and TRBJ1-1, with D unclear. V lost 0 bases and J 1 base, leaving 6 bases between the germline ends. The length of the CDR3 is 14 residues. Germline CDR1 is MGHRA and CDR2 is YSYEKL. CDR3 nucleotide sequence: TGCGCCAGCAGCCAAGAGCCGGGGAACACTGAAGCTTTCTTT. Protein: CASSQEPGNTEAFF.

V gene TRBV7-9 combines with J gene TRBJ2-5; 9 bases are a match to TRBD2. The V gene end was trimmed by 0 bases and the J gene end by 2 bases; junction bases not matched to a gene: 7. The CDR3 contains 17 residues. Germline lookup yields CDR1 SEHNR and CDR2 FQNEAQ (reference sequence). CDR3 DNA: TGTGCCAGCAGCTTAGCGCGAAGCGCGGGGGGGCAAGAGACCCAGTACTTC. Translated: CASSLARSAGGQETQYF. The full variable domain, in which reference TRBV7-9 and TRBJ2-5 provide the parts outside the CDR3, is DTGVSQNPRHKITKRGQNVTFRCDPISEHNRLYWYRQTLGQGPEFLTYFQNEAQLEKSRLLSDRFSAERPKGSFSTLEIQRTEQGDSAMYLCASSLARSAGGQETQYFGPGTRLLVL.

The chain has TRBV24-1 and TRBJ1-2; possibly TRBD1 for D (6 bases). The CDR3 runs 13 residues. Trimming left V 4 bases short and J 3 bases short, with 8 bases between. CDR1 is KGHDR and CDR2 is SFDVKD in the germline V gene. CDR3 protein: CATSDRQDYGYTF. The CDR3 DNA is TGTGCCACCAGTGACCGACAGGACTATGGCTACACCTTC.

The V and J genes are TRBV28 and TRBJ2-5, with 7 bases lining up with TRBD2. V shed 6 bases, J shed 4 bases, and the junction held 8 bases outside the gene matches. Germline loops: CDR1 MDHEN, CDR2 SYDVKM. The CDR3 extends over 14 amino acids. CDR3 sequence (DNA): TGTGCCAGCAGACGGGGGAGGGTTGTAGAGACCCAGTACTTC. Encoded protein: CASRRGRVVETQYF.